Following are 22 T cell receptor beta chains from one sample sequenced in a study of blood T cell repertoires in COVID-19 (dated by TCRdb to the early 2020s). The protocol used for the library was the immunoSEQ multiplex PCR assay. As stored in TCRdb, this immuneACCESS dataset retains in-frame rearrangements with V and J assigned. A fraction of the clones does not appear; measured against another copy, unresolved V genes explain less than half of the discrepancy, and the remainder lacks a known reason. The table for this sample lists under 300,000 clones; around nine tenths of them were counted only once. 1.7% of the sample comes from the top ten. The sequenced material came from PBMCs or T cells enriched from blood (not recorded which). The receptors stem from a woman aged 40 to 50 who had recovered from COVID-19.

The DNA of the CDR3 is TGTGCCAGCAGTGAAAGAGCAACTAATGAAAAACTGTTTTTT. Translation gives CASSERATNEKLFF. The J gene is TRBJ1-4, the V gene TRBV2; D call uncertain. The ends were cut back, 2 bases at V and 0 bases at J, with 4 bases in the middle. Germline V lookup: CDR1 SNHLY, CDR2 FYNNEI. The CDR3 loop spans 14 amino acids.

There are a few counts of this clone. The gene calls are TRBV7-2 and TRBJ1-5, with D possibly TRBD1 on 6 matching bases. The CDR3 is 14 residues long. The germline V gene has CDR1 SGHTA and CDR2 FQGNSA. Trimming removed 5 bases from V and 2 bases from J, with 10 bases in between. The CDR3 DNA reads as TGTGCCAGCAGCAGGACAGCAGGCAATCAGCCCCAGCATTTT. This codes for CASSRTAGNQPQHF.

V is TRBV21-1 and J is TRBJ1-5. TRBV21-1 is classified as a pseudogene. The CDR3 is 14 residues long. This CDR3 is CASSPLRGGQPQHF. CDR3 sequence (DNA): TGTGCCAGCAGCCCCCTCCGGGGAGGTCAGCCCCAGCATTTT.

This chain uses TRBV9 with TRBJ1-3, with D possibly TRBD1 on 6 matching bases. Trimming took off 0 bases at V and 4 bases at J, with 11 bases between the two ends. The length of the CDR3 is 15 residues. Germline values: CDR1 SGDLS, CDR2 YYNGEE. CDR3 amino acids: CASSVEQGLGNTIYF. The CDR3 nucleotides are TGTGCCAGCAGCGTAGAACAGGGATTAGGAAACACCATATATTTT.

The chain has TRBV2 and TRBJ1-5; 10 bases agree with TRBD1. Per the germline V gene, CDR1 is SNHLY and CDR2 is FYNNEI. V gave up 6 bases and J gave up 6 bases; unmatched junction bases: 5. CDR3 size: 14 residues. CDR3 protein: CASSRQGAGQPQHF. The CDR3 DNA reads TGTGCCAGCAGCAGACAGGGGGCAGGTCAGCCCCAGCATTTT.

This clone was observed a handful of times. In nucleotides, the CDR3 is TGTGCCAGCAGTTCGCTACCGGGACAGGGGAAGTATGGCTACACCTTC. Protein product: CASSSLPGQGKYGYTF. The V call is TRBV6-2 or TRBV6-3, the J call TRBJ1-2; 10 bases fit TRBD1. Germline V lookup: CDR1 MNHEY, CDR2 SVGEGT. V gave up 4 bases and J gave up 5 bases; unmatched junction bases: 10. The CDR3 loop spans 16 amino acids.

The chain employs TRBV5-1 and TRBJ1-6; 9 nucleotides match TRBD1. The CDR3 has 14 amino acids. The germline V gene encodes CDR1 SGHRS and CDR2 YFSETQ. Unmatched junction bases numbered 4, after V lost 3 bases and J lost 9 bases. CDR3 nucleotides: TGCGCCAGCAGCTCGGACAGGGGTGGTTCACCCCTCCACTTT. It translates to CASSSDRGGSPLHF.

V gene TRBV30 combines with J gene TRBJ2-7; possibly TRBD1 for D (6 bases). The CDR3 extends over 12 amino acids. V was trimmed by 3 bases and J by 6 bases, leaving 12 bases between them. Per germline, CDR1 GTSNPN and CDR2 SVGIG (reference sequence). CDR3 DNA sequence: TGTGCCTGGAGACCACCCAGGGGCGAGCAGTACTTC. It encodes CAWRPPRGEQYF.

By sample share, this clone is medium-sized. CDR3 residues: CANNQIDNEQFF. In DNA form, the CDR3 reads TGTGCCAACAACCAGATTGACAATGAGCAGTTCTTC. The rearrangement uses TRBV25-1 and TRBJ2-1; no firm D call. The CDR3 is 12 amino acids. CDR1 and CDR2 (germline): MGHDK, SYGVNS. V dropped 10 bases and J dropped 5 bases, with 12 bases sitting between them.

The rearrangement uses TRBV2 and TRBJ1-1; no reliable D call. Germline V CDR1 and CDR2: SNHLY, FYNNEI. The V end lost 6 bases, the J end lost 1 base, and 9 bases lay between the germline ends. CDR3 size: 13 residues. CDR3 sequence: CASSLGANTEAFF. In nucleotides, the CDR3 is TGTGCCAGCAGCTTGGGAGCGAACACTGAAGCTTTCTTT.

The J gene is TRBJ1-5, the V gene TRBV6-2 or TRBV6-3; D may be TRBD1 (5 bases). CDR1 and CDR2 (germline): MNHEY, SVGEGT. V was clipped by 6 bases and J by 4 bases, with 19 bases between them. This CDR3 has 16 amino acids. CDR3 protein: CASSPSGPYPNQPQHF. The CDR3 DNA follows: TGTGCCAGCAGCCCTTCAGGGCCCTACCCGAATCAGCCCCAGCATTTT.

This clone turned up a few times. The chain is built from TRBV2 and TRBJ2-5; D call uncertain. Per germline, CDR1 SNHLY and CDR2 FYNNEI. The length of the CDR3 is 13 residues. The V end was cut by 8 bases, the J end by 0 bases, with 10 bases between. CDR3 sequence (DNA): TGTGCCAGCGTGAGAGCCAACCAAGAGACCCAGTACTTC. This translates into CASVRANQETQYF. Full variable domain (remainder filled in from reference TRBV2 and TRBJ2-5): EPEVTQTPSHQVTQMGQEVILRCVPISNHLYFYWYRQILGQKVEFLVSFYNNEISEKSEIFDDQFSVERPDGSNFTLKIRSTKLEDSAMYFCASVRANQETQYFGPGTRLLVL.

V gene TRBV21-1 combines with J gene TRBJ2-7; the D call TRBD1 from the table was never checked on the DNA. TRBV21-1 is a pseudogene. The CDR3 sequence is 15 residues long. In DNA, the CDR3 is TGTGCCAGCATCGACAGGCCCTTTTTCCCCTACGAGCAGTACTTC. As protein: CASIDRPFFPYEQYF.

This chain connects TRBV7-9 to TRBJ2-3; tentatively, D is TRBD2 (7 bases). Germline loops: CDR1 SEHNR, CDR2 FQNEAQ (reference sequence). V was trimmed by 1 base and J by 2 bases, leaving 16 bases between them. The length of the CDR3 is 17 residues. For the CDR3, the DNA is TGTGCCAGCAGCTTAGAACGGGGGGCCCCGAACACAGATACGCAGTATTTT. It encodes CASSLERGAPNTDTQYF.

The rearrangement uses TRBV6-2 or TRBV6-3 and TRBJ1-5; 7 positions agree with TRBD1. Germline values: CDR1 MNHEY, CDR2 SVGEGT. The CDR3 consists of 15 residues. J lost 2 bases, V lost 5 bases, and 6 bases had no gene match. CDR3 sequence: CASSNQGVRNQPQHF. The CDR3 DNA reads as TGTGCCAGCAGTAACCAGGGGGTGCGCAATCAGCCCCAGCATTTT.

CDR3 DNA: TGTGCCAGCAGTCGTGACAGTCAAGCCTACGAGCAGTACTTC. Translated, it gives CASSRDSQAYEQYF. The chain combines TRBV2 with TRBJ2-7; D possibly corresponds to TRBD1 (5 bases). The CDR3 spans 14 residues. V was cut by 5 bases and J by 2 bases, with 13 bases left in between. The germline CDR1 and CDR2 sequences are SNHLY and FYNNEI.

This chain uses TRBV7-9 with TRBJ1-1; 10 bases fit TRBD1. This CDR3 is 15 amino acids long. The germline V gene encodes CDR1 SEHNR and CDR2 FQNEAQ (reference sequence). V dropped 4 bases and J dropped 2; count of bases not matched to a gene: 4. The CDR3 sequence: CASSWGTGENTEAFF. The CDR3 bases are TGTGCCAGCAGCTGGGGGACAGGGGAAAACACTGAAGCTTTCTTT.

The CDR3 here is CSASTGASLMAFF. DNA for the CDR3: TGCAGCGCATCGACAGGGGCGTCACTTATGGCTTTCTTT. This chain uses TRBV29-1 with TRBJ1-1, with 8 bases that match TRBD1. There are 13 residues in the CDR3. Germline CDR1 SQVTM, CDR2 ANQGSEA. V shed 7 bases and J 11 bases; nucleotides not matched to a gene: 15.

This clone was found a few times. This chain's CDR3 is CASSRTDGNTEAFF. Here the CDR3 DNA reads TGCGCCAGCAGCCGGACAGACGGGAACACTGAAGCTTTCTTT. The V gene is TRBV4-1, the J gene TRBJ1-1, with a possible D match to TRBD1 (6 bases). This CDR3 spans 14 amino acids. The germline V and J ends were trimmed by 4 bases and 1 base, with 10 bases remaining between them. Germline CDR1 MGHRA, CDR2 YSYEKL.

The gene calls are TRBV5-1 and TRBJ2-1; the D gene is possibly TRBD2 (5 bases). CDR1 SGHRS and CDR2 YFSETQ come from the germline V gene. The CDR3 spans 14 residues. Trimming removed 3 bases at V and 5 bases at J, with 12 bases between. The chain's CDR3 is CASSSLDGDNEQFF. DNA for the CDR3: TGCGCCAGCAGCTCTCTAGACGGGGACAATGAGCAGTTCTTC. Based on the CDR3 plus reference TRBV5-1 and TRBJ2-1, the full variable domain is KAGVTQTPRYLIKTRGQQVTLSCSPISGHRSVSWYQQTPGQGLQFLFEYFSETQRNKGNFPGRFSGRQFSNSRSEMNVSTLELGDSALYLCASSSLDGDNEQFFGPGTRLTVL.

The chain links TRBV10-3 to TRBJ2-7; D possibly corresponds to TRBD1 (5 bases). The CDR3 has 13 amino acids. From germline, CDR1 is ENHRY and CDR2 SYGVKD. Trimming shortened V by 6 bases and J by 3 bases, and 12 bases separated the two germline ends. The CDR3 sequence: CAISGREHYEQYF. CDR3 bases: TGTGCCATCAGCGGCAGGGAACACTACGAGCAGTACTTC.

The chain couples TRBV5-1 to TRBJ1-1, with D possibly matching TRBD1 (5 bases). Germline CDR1 SGHRS, CDR2 YFSETQ. The V and J ends lost 4 bases and 6 bases respectively, with 13 bases between them. The CDR3 runs to 13 residues. The CDR3 loop is CASSPSQGAEAFF. DNA of the CDR3: TGCGCCAGCAGCCCCTCTCAGGGCGCTGAAGCTTTCTTT. Looking up the rest from reference TRBV5-1 and TRBJ1-1 gives the full variable domain: KAGVTQTPRYLIKTRGQQVTLSCSPISGHRSVSWYQQTPGQGLQFLFEYFSETQRNKGNFPGRFSGRQFSNSRSEMNVSTLELGDSALYLCASSPSQGAEAFFGQGTRLTVV.